This T cell receptor (beta chain) came from a study of blood T cell repertoires in COVID-19. Across the whole study: Both acute and convalescent COVID-19 samples were obtained from the United States, Italy and Spain. Sample material is recorded as cDNA or gDNA derived from T cells, B-cell-depleted T cells, or PBMCs.

J was trimmed by 4 bases and V by 0 bases; bases with no gene match: 9. Looked up from germline, CDR1 is SGHDN and CDR2 is FVKESK. The CDR3 runs to 16 residues. Clones were sequenced by immunoSEQ multiplex PCR, and TCRdb holds only the in-frame ones, with some missing. The sample contains about 110,000 clones, 88% of which appear only once. This TCR derives from a human donor in a cohort sampled during active COVID-19. This sequence joins TRBV14 and TRBJ2-7; 7 bases are a match to TRBD1. Sequencing was performed on peripheral blood. The CDR3 loop is CASSQDSDRHLYEQYF. CDR3 sequence (DNA): TGTGCCAGCAGCCAAGATTCGGACAGGCACTTGTACGAGCAGTACTTC.